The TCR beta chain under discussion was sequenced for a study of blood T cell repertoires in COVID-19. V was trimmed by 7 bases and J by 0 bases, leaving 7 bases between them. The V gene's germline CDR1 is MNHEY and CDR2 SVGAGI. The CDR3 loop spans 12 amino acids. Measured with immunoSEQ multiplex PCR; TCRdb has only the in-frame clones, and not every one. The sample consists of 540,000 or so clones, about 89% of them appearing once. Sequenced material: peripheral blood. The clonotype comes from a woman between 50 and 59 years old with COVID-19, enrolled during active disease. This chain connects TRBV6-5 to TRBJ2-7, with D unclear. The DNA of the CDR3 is TGTGCCAGCACCGACACCTCCTACGAGCAGTACTTC. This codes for CASTDTSYEQYF.